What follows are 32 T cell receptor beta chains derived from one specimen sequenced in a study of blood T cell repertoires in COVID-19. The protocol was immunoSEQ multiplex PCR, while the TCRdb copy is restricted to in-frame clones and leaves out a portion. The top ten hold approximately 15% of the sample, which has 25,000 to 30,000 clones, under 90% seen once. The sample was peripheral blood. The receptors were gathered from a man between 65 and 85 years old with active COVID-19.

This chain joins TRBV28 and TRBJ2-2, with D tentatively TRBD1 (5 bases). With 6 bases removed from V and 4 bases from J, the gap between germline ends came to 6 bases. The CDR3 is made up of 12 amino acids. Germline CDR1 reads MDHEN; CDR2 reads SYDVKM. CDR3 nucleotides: TGTGCCAGCAGGGGGCGCACCGGGGAGCTGTTTTTT. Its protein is CASRGRTGELFF. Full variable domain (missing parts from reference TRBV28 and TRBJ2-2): DVKVTQSSRYLVKRTGEKVFLECVQDMDHENMFWYRQDPGLGLRLIYFSYDVKMKEKGDIPEGYSVSREKKERFSLILESASTNQTSMYLCASRGRTGELFFGEGSRLTVL.

The CDR3 here is CASMDRMNIQYF. In DNA, the CDR3 is TGTGCCAGTATGGACAGGATGAACATTCAGTACTTC. The chain combines TRBV5-4 with TRBJ2-4; TRBD1 agrees at 7 bases. The CDR3 covers 12 residues. Germline CDR1 reads SGHNT; CDR2 reads YYREEE (reference sequence). V lost 8 bases and J lost 7; bases outside the gene matches: 6.

The DNA of the CDR3 is TGCGCCAGCGCCCGAGGGACAGGGAATTCCTACGAGCAGTACTTC. As protein: CASARGTGNSYEQYF. The V and J genes are TRBV5-1 and TRBJ2-7; the match to TRBD1 covers 9 bases. The V and J ends lost 7 bases and 1 base, in that order; junction bases with no gene match: 9. Germline values: CDR1 SGHRS, CDR2 YFSETQ. CDR3 length: 15 residues. Drawing the rest from reference TRBV5-1 and TRBJ2-7, the complete variable domain is KAGVTQTPRYLIKTRGQQVTLSCSPISGHRSVSWYQQTPGQGLQFLFEYFSETQRNKGNFPGRFSGRQFSNSRSEMNVSTLELGDSALYLCASARGTGNSYEQYFGPGTRLTVT.

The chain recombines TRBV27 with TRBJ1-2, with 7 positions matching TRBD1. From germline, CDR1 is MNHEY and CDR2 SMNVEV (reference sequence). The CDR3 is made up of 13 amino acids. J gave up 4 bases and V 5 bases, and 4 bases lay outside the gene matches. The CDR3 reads CASSPTGSYGYTF. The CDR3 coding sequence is TGTGCCAGCAGTCCGACAGGGTCCTATGGCTACACCTTC.

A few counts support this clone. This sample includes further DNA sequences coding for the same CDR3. CDR3 in amino acids: CASSEGLYYTF. The CDR3 DNA sequence: TGTGCCAGCAGTGAGGGACTGTACTACACCTTC. V is TRBV6-1 and J is TRBJ1-2; tentatively, D is TRBD1 (5 bases). Germline V lookup: CDR1 MNHNS, CDR2 SASEGT. This CDR3 region has 11 residues. V dropped 3 bases and J dropped 10 bases, with 9 bases sitting between them.

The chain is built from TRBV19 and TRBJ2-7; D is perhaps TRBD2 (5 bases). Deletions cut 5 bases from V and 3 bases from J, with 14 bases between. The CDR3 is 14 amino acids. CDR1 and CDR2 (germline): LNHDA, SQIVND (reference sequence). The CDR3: CASSGLEGNYEQYF. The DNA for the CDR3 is TGTGCCAGTAGTGGCCTCGAGGGTAACTACGAGCAGTACTTC.

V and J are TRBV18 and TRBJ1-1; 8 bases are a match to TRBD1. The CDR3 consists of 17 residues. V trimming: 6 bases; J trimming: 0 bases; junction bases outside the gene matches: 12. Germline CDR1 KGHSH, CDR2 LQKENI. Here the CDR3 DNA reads TGTGCCAGCTCCCCTCAGGGGGCTCATTTAATGAACACTGAAGCTTTCTTT. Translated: CASSPQGAHLMNTEAFF.

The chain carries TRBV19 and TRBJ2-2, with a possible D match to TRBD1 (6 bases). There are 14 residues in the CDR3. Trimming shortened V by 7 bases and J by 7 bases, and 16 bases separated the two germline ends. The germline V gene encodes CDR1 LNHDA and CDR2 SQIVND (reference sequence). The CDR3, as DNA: TGTGCCAGTACCCCGGGACACCTGGGCGGGGAGCTGTTTTTT. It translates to CASTPGHLGGELFF.

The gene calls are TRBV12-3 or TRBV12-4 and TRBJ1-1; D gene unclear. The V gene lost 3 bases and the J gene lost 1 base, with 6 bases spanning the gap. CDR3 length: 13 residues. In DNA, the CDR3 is TGTGCCAGCAGTTTTAAGCAGAACACTGAAGCTTTCTTT. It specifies CASSFKQNTEAFF.

The chain's CDR3 is CASSPVGRGGTGELFF. CDR3 sequence (DNA): TGTGCCAGCAGCCCGGTGGGAAGGGGGGGAACCGGGGAGCTGTTTTTT. The chain combines TRBV9 with TRBJ2-2, with TRBD2 as a possible D gene (7 bases). Per germline, CDR1 SGDLS and CDR2 YYNGEE. CDR3 length: 16 amino acids. The V end lost 4 bases, the J end lost 5 bases, and 18 bases lay between the germline ends.

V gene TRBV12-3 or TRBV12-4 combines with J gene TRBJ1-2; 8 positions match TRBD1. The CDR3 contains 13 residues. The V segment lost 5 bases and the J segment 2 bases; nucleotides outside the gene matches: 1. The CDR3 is CASSRQGNYGYTF. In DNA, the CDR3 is TGTGCCAGCAGTAGACAGGGGAACTATGGCTACACCTTC.

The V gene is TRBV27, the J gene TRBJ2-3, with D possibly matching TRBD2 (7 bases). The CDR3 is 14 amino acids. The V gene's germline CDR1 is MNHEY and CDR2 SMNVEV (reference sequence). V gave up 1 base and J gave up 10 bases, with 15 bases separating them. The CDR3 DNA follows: TGTGCCAGCAGTTTATTTGCGGGGGCAAGAGCGCAGTATTTT. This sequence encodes CASSLFAGARAQYF.

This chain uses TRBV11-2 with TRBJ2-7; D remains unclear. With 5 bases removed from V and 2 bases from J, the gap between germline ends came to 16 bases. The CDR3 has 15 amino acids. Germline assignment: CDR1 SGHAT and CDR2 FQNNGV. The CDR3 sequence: CASSPTRLDPYEQYF. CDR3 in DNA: TGTGCCAGCAGCCCGACACGCCTTGACCCCTACGAGCAGTACTTC.

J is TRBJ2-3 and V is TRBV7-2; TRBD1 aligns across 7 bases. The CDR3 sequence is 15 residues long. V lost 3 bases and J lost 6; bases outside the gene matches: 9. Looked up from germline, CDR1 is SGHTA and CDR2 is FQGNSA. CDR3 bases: TGTGCCAGCAGCTTCCCGGGACAGCGTTCGGATACGCAGTATTTT. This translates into CASSFPGQRSDTQYF.

The CDR3 DNA is TGTGCCAGCAGCTTAATAAAGGGGGCCTACGAGCAGTACTTC. It encodes CASSLIKGAYEQYF. V is TRBV7-8 and J is TRBJ2-7, with D possibly matching TRBD1 (6 bases). With 2 bases removed from V and 2 bases from J, the gap between germline ends came to 10 bases. Looked up from germline, CDR1 is SGHVS and CDR2 is FQNEAQ. CDR3 length: 14 amino acids.

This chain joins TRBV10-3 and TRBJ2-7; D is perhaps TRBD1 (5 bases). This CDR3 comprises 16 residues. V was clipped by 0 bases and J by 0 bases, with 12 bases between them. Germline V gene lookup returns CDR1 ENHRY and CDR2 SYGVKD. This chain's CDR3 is CAISESKGLLSYEQYF. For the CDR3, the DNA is TGTGCCATCAGTGAGTCGAAGGGGTTACTCTCCTACGAGCAGTACTTC.

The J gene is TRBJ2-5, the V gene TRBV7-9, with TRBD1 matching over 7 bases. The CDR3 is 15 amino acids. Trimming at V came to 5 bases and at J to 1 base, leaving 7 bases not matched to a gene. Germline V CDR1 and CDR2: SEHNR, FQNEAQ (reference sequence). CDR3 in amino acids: CASSRGTASQETQYF. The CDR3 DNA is TGTGCCAGCAGCCGTGGGACAGCCTCCCAAGAGACCCAGTACTTC. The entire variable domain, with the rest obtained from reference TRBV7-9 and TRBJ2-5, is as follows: DTGVSQNPRHKITKRGQNVTFRCDPISEHNRLYWYRQTLGQGPEFLTYFQNEAQLEKSRLLSDRFSAERPKGSFSTLEIQRTEQGDSAMYLCASSRGTASQETQYFGPGTRLLVL.

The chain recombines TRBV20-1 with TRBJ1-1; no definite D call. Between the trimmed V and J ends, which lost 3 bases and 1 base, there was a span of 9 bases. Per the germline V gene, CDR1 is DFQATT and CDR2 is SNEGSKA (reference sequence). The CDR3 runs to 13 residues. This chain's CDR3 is CSASPDSNTEAFF. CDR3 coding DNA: TGCAGTGCTAGTCCCGACTCGAACACTGAAGCTTTCTTT.

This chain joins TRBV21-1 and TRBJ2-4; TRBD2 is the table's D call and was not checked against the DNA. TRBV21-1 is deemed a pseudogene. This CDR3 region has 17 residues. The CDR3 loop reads CASSKGFEGRVKNIQYF. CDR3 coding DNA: TGTGCCAGCAGCAAAGGGTTCGAGGGAAGAGTCAAAAACATTCAGTACTTC.

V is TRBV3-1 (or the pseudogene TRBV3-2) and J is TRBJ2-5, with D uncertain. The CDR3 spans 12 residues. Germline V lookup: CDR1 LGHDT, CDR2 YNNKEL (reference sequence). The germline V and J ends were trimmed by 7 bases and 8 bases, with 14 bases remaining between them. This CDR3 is CASTSLDFTQYF. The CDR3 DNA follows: TGTGCCAGCACCTCTCTCGACTTCACCCAGTACTTC.

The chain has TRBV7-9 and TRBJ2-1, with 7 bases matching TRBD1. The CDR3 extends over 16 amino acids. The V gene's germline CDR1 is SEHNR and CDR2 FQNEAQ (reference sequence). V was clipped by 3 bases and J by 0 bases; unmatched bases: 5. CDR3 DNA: TGTGCCAGCAGCTTTTGGACAGGAGCCTCCTACAATGAGCAGTTCTTC. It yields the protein CASSFWTGASYNEQFF. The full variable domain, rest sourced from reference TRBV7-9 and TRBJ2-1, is DTGVSQNPRHKITKRGQNVTFRCDPISEHNRLYWYRQTLGQGPEFLTYFQNEAQLEKSRLLSDRFSAERPKGSFSTLEIQRTEQGDSAMYLCASSFWTGASYNEQFFGPGTRLTVL.

The CDR3 DNA reads as TGTGCCAGTAGTATAGTGGAGGGCGCCTCCTACAATGAGCAGTTCTTC. Encoded protein: CASSIVEGASYNEQFF. The chain combines TRBV19 with TRBJ2-1; tentative D call: TRBD2 (6 bases). Germline assignment: CDR1 LNHDA and CDR2 SQIVND (reference sequence). Trimming removed 1 base at V and 0 bases at J, with 10 bases between. The CDR3 length is 16 residues.

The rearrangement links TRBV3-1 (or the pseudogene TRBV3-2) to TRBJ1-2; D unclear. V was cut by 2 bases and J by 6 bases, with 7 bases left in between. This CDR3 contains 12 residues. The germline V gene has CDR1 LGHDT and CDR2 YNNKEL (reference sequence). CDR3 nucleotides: TGTGCCAGCAGCCAAACAGTCCATGGCTACACCTTC. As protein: CASSQTVHGYTF.

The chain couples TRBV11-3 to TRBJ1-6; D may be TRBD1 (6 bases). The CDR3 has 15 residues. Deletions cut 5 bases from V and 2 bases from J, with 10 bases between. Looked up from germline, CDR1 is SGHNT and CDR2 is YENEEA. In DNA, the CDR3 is TGTGCCAGCAGCAACCGACAGGCCTATAATTCACCCCTCCACTTT. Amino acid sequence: CASSNRQAYNSPLHF.

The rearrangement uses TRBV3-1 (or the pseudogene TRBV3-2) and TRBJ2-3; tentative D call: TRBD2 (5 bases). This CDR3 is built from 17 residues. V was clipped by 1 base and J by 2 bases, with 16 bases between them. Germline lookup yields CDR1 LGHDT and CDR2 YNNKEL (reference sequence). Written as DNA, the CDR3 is TGTGCCAGCAGCCAAGTGCCGCTAGCTCCCTACACAGATACGCAGTATTTT. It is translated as CASSQVPLAPYTDTQYF.

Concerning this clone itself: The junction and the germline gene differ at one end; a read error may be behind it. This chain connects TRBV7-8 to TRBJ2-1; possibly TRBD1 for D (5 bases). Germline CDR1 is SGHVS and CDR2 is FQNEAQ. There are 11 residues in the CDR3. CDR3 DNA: TGTGCCAGCAGCTTAGGGCAGGGCCAAATCTTC. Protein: CASSLGQGQIF. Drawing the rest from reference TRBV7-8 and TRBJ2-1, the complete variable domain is GAGVSQSPRYKVAKRGQDVALRCDPISGHVSLFWYQQALGQGPEFLTYFQNEAQLDKSGLPSDRFFAERPEGSVSTLKIQRTQQEDSAVYLCASSLGQGQIFGPGTRLTVL.

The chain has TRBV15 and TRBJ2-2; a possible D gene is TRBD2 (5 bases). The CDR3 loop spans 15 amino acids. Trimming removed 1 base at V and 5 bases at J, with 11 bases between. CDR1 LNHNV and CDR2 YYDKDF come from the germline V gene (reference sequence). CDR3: CATSRGLDFTGELFF. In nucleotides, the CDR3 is TGTGCCACCAGCAGAGGCCTGGACTTTACCGGGGAGCTGTTTTTT.

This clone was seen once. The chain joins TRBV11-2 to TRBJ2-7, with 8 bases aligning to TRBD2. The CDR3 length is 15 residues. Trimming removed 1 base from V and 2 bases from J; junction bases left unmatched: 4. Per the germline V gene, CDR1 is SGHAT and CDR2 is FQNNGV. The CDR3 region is CASSLGGGFPYEQYF. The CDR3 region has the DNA TGTGCCAGCAGCTTAGGCGGGGGGTTCCCCTACGAGCAGTACTTC. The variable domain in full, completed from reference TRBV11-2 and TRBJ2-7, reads EAGVAQSPRYKIIEKRQSVAFWCNPISGHATLYWYQQILGQGPKLLIQFQNNGVVDDSQLPKDRFSAERLKGVDSTLKIQPAKLEDSAVYLCASSLGGGFPYEQYFGPGTRLTVT.

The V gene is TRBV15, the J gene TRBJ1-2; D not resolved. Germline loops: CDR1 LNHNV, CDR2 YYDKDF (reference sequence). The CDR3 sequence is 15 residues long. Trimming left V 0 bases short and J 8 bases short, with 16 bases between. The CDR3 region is CATSRDLGEIGGYTF. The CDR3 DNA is TGTGCCACCAGCAGAGATCTTGGGGAGATAGGGGGCTACACCTTC.

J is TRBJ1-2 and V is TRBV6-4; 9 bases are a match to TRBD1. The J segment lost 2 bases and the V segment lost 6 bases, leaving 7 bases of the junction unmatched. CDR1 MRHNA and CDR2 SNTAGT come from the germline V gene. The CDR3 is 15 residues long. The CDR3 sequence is CASRLFGTGNYGYTF. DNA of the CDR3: TGTGCCAGCAGATTATTCGGGACAGGGAACTATGGCTACACCTTC.

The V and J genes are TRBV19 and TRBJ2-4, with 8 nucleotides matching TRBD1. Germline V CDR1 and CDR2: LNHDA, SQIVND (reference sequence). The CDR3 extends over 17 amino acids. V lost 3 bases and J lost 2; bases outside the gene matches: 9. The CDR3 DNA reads TGTGCCAGTAGTATTTGGGGCAGGGGGCCATCCAAAAACATTCAGTACTTC. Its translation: CASSIWGRGPSKNIQYF.

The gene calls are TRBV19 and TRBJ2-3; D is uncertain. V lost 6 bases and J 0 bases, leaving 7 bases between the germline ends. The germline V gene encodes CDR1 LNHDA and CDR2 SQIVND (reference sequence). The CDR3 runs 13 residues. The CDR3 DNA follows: TGTGCCAGTAGGCCTACGAGCACAGATACGCAGTATTTT. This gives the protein CASRPTSTDTQYF.